This TCR beta chain comes out of a study of PD-1 and CTLA-4 blockade in melanoma. Sequenced by immunoSEQ multiplex PCR; TCRdb stores in-frame clones only, minus some. Altogether some 29,000 clones are present, around 90% being singletons, with the ten largest covering about 8.1%. The V gene lost 4 bases and the J gene lost 4 bases, with 11 bases spanning the gap. The CDR3 is 13 residues long. Germline loops: CDR1 SGHTS, CDR2 YDEGEE. The chain recombines TRBV5-8 with TRBJ1-1, with D unclear. Sequenced here: CD8+ T cells from peripheral blood, sampled before anti-PD-1 treatment. This sequence originates from a human donor with melanoma. CDR3 DNA: TGTGCCAGCAGCGCCGGGGTGAGCACTGAAGCTTTCTTT. This translates into CASSAGVSTEAFF.